One and the same sample provided the 29 T cell receptor beta chains below, sequenced in a study of T cells in Graves' hyperthyroidism and ophthalmopathy. TCR beta CDR3 regions were amplified from RNA transcripts. Primed by the HTBI set, a first-round RT-PCR was run on the TCR CDR3. MiXCR was run by TCRdb on the multiplex PCR reads, yielding one entry per CDR3 protein. The sample records more than 550,000 distinct CDR3 sequences, around 19% being singletons. Sequencing was done on a sample of blood. The origin of the receptors is a woman aged 45-59 years with Graves' hyperthyroidism that later progressed to Graves' ophthalmopathy.

The chain employs TRBV20-1 and TRBJ2-5; 7 bases line up with TRBD1. J lost 4 bases, V lost 5 bases, and 7 bases had no gene match. Germline CDR1 is DFQATT and CDR2 is SNEGSKA (reference sequence). The CDR3 sequence is 13 residues long. CDR3 DNA: TGCAGTGCTTCCGCTCACAGGGGAGAGACCCAGTACTTC. Translating gives CSASAHRGETQYF.

This clonotype was detected only a few times. This sequence joins TRBV7-9 and TRBJ1-4; maybe TRBD1 (5 bases). This CDR3 is 17 amino acids long. Per the germline V gene, CDR1 is SEHNR and CDR2 is FQNEAQ (reference sequence). V lost 4 bases and J 3 bases, leaving 18 bases between the germline ends. The CDR3 nucleotides are TGTGCCAGCAGCTCTCTCTGGGACGGTCAGGCTAATGAAAAACTGTTTTTT. Protein sequence: CASSSLWDGQANEKLFF.

The CDR3 sequence is CASSIYGGALDTQYF. The CDR3 nucleotides read TGTGCCAGCAGTATCTACGGGGGGGCCTTAGATACGCAGTATTTT. This chain uses TRBV6-1 with TRBJ2-3, with TRBD2 identical over 8 bases. In germline, CDR1 is MNHNS, CDR2 SASEGT. V gave up 5 bases and J gave up 5 bases; unmatched junction bases: 9. The CDR3 is 15 residues long.

The chain carries TRBV29-1 and TRBJ2-7; D is ambiguous. Germline CDR1 is SQVTM and CDR2 is ANQGSEA. Between the trimmed V and J ends, which lost 6 bases and 0 bases, there was a span of 12 bases. The CDR3 runs 13 residues. The CDR3 coding sequence is TGCAGCGTAGAGACCCCAAACTCCTACGAGCAGTACTTC. It is translated as CSVETPNSYEQYF.

This chain joins TRBV6-1 and TRBJ1-1; 10 bases agree with TRBD1. The length of the CDR3 is 15 residues. From germline, CDR1 is MNHNS and CDR2 SASEGT. With V trimmed by 5 bases and J by 11 bases, 14 bases remained unmatched. The CDR3 spells CASSKLPRDRGSAFF. CDR3 nucleotide sequence: TGTGCCAGCAGTAAACTTCCTAGGGACAGGGGATCGGCTTTCTTT.

This clonotype has only a few counts. V usage is TRBV7-9 and J usage is TRBJ1-4, with 8 bases identical to TRBD1. This CDR3 has 15 residues. J lost 4 bases, V lost 1 base, and 2 bases had no gene match. The V gene's germline CDR1 is SEHNR and CDR2 FQNEAQ (reference sequence). CDR3 amino acids: CASSLGGQDNEKLFF. CDR3 nucleotide sequence: TGTGCCAGCAGCTTAGGGGGACAGGATAATGAAAAACTGTTTTTT. The full variable domain, rest sourced from reference TRBV7-9 and TRBJ1-4, is DTGVSQNPRHKITKRGQNVTFRCDPISEHNRLYWYRQTLGQGPEFLTYFQNEAQLEKSRLLSDRFSAERPKGSFSTLEIQRTEQGDSAMYLCASSLGGQDNEKLFFGSGTQLSVL.

The chain employs TRBV5-8 and TRBJ2-7; D remains unclear. The CDR3 runs 15 residues. Germline V gives CDR1 SGHTS, CDR2 YDEGEE. Between the trimmed V and J ends, which lost 0 bases and 3 bases, there was a span of 13 bases. The CDR3 DNA is TGTGCCAGCAGCTTGGGACGGACCGGCTTCTACGAGCAGTACTTC. It encodes CASSLGRTGFYEQYF. Using reference TRBV5-8 and TRBJ2-7 for the parts outside the CDR3, the full variable domain is EAGVTQSPTHLIKTRGQQATLRCSPISGHTSVYWYQQALGLGLQFLLWYDEGEERNRGNFPPRFSGRQFPNYSSELNVNALELEDSALYLCASSLGRTGFYEQYFGPGTRLTVT.

This clonotype has only a few counts. The V and J genes are TRBV3-1 and TRBJ1-3; tentatively, D is TRBD1 (6 bases). The CDR3 extends over 16 amino acids. Germline CDR1 LGHDT, CDR2 YNNKEL (reference sequence). V lost 3 bases and J 0 bases, leaving 12 bases between the germline ends. The CDR3 DNA reads TGTGCCAGCAGCCAGCCGACAGGCAGCTCTGGAAACACCATATATTTT. Translating it yields CASSQPTGSSGNTIYF.

This clonotype came up many times. This chain uses TRBV20-1 with TRBJ2-5, with TRBD2 matching over 11 bases. Trimming cost V 3 bases and J 1 base; bases outside gene matches: 7. In germline, CDR1 is DFQATT, CDR2 SNEGSKA (reference sequence). This CDR3 contains 16 residues. The CDR3 loop reads CSASTSGGYLQETQYF. The CDR3 nucleotides read TGCAGTGCTAGCACTAGCGGGGGCTACCTCCAAGAGACCCAGTACTTC.

At least ten counts were recorded for this clonotype. The J gene is TRBJ2-1, the V gene TRBV6-1; 10 nucleotides match TRBD1. Germline CDR1 is MNHNS and CDR2 is SASEGT. The CDR3 consists of 14 residues. With 8 bases clipped from V and 7 bases from J, the junction kept 8 bases outside the gene matches. The CDR3 DNA is TGTGCCAGCTTACGGGACAGGGGACGTAATGAGCAGTTCTTC. Its protein product is CASLRDRGRNEQFF.

A few counts support this clonotype. The chain couples TRBV27 to TRBJ1-6; D possibly corresponds to TRBD1 (6 bases). CDR1 is MNHEY, CDR2 SMNVEV, per germline (reference sequence). Trimming stripped 6 bases from V and 4 bases from J, with 16 bases between. The CDR3 consists of 16 residues. CDR3 nucleotide sequence: TGTGCCAGCAGGTGGGGCGGGGGCGAGTATAATTCACCCCTCCACTTT. Amino acids: CASRWGGGEYNSPLHF.

This clonotype was observed at least ten times. This rearrangement joins TRBV24-1 to TRBJ1-1; weak D call: TRBD1 (6 bases). The germline V and J ends were trimmed by 7 bases and 1 base, with 12 bases remaining between them. Per germline, CDR1 KGHDR and CDR2 SFDVKD. The length of the CDR3 is 14 residues. CDR3 loop: CATSGGQANTEAFF. The CDR3 DNA reads TGTGCCACCAGCGGGGGACAAGCGAACACTGAAGCTTTCTTT.

This clonotype showed up just a few times. The CDR3 loop is CASSWQGGDSPLHF. The CDR3 DNA is TGTGCCAGCAGTTGGCAGGGGGGAGATTCACCCCTCCACTTT. The chain links TRBV2 to TRBJ1-6; 7 bases agree with TRBD1. The CDR3 consists of 14 residues. Trimming took 5 bases from V and 8 from J; bases not matched to a gene: 6. The germline V gene encodes CDR1 SNHLY and CDR2 FYNNEI.

This clonotype occurred many times. The chain has TRBV18 and TRBJ2-4; maybe TRBD2 (5 bases). The length of the CDR3 is 14 residues. Germline-derived CDR1 and CDR2 are KGHSH and LQKENI. V was pared by 4 bases and J by 3 bases, with 10 bases between. The CDR3 DNA sequence: TGTGCCAGCTCACGCGAGGGCAGCAAAAACATTCAGTACTTC. It codes for CASSREGSKNIQYF.

In its sample, this clonotype was seen a few times. The CDR3 is CASSLTRPSDTQYF. The CDR3 bases are TGTGCCAGCAGCTTAACCAGGCCCTCGGATACGCAGTATTTT. The chain uses TRBV7-2 and TRBJ2-3; no clear D gene. The ends were cut back, 2 bases at V and 6 bases at J, with 12 bases in the middle. This CDR3 spans 14 amino acids. Germline V gene data show CDR1 as SGHTA and CDR2 as FQGNSA. Together with reference TRBV7-2 and TRBJ2-3, the CDR3 gives the full variable domain: GAGVSQSPSNKVTEKGKDVELRCDPISGHTALYWYRQSLGQGLEFLIYFQGNSAPDKSGLPSDRFSAERTGGSVSTLTIQRTQQEDSAVYLCASSLTRPSDTQYFGPGTRLTVL.

This chain joins TRBV6-1 and TRBJ2-7; 9 bases match TRBD1. Germline V gene lookup returns CDR1 MNHNS and CDR2 SASEGT. The CDR3 totals 15 residues. J was trimmed by 3 bases and V by 2 bases; bases with no gene match: 5. CDR3: CASSEPETGGYEQYF. For the CDR3, the DNA is TGTGCCAGCAGTGAACCAGAGACAGGGGGCTACGAGCAGTACTTC.

The chain has TRBV28 and TRBJ2-1, with D possibly being TRBD2 (6 bases). The CDR3 has 12 residues. Germline-derived CDR1 and CDR2 are MDHEN and SYDVKM. Trimming shortened V by 9 bases and J by 5 bases, and 11 bases separated the two germline ends. The CDR3 protein is CARGWGDNEQFF. In DNA form, the CDR3 reads TGTGCCAGGGGGTGGGGGGACAATGAGCAGTTCTTC.

This clonotype was seen many times. This chain links TRBV20-1 with TRBJ1-5; D is uncertain. The germline V gene has CDR1 DFQATT and CDR2 SNEGSKA (reference sequence). The CDR3 length is 15 residues. V gave up 6 bases and J gave up 2 bases, with 17 bases separating them. The CDR3 DNA is TGCAGTGCCCAAATAACCGGTTTTGGCAATCAGCCCCAGCATTTT. Protein product: CSAQITGFGNQPQHF.

This clonotype was found many times. The chain joins TRBV30 to TRBJ1-1; 7 bases are a match to TRBD1. There are 13 residues in the CDR3. V was pared by 0 bases and J by 6 bases, with 4 bases of the junction left unmatched. CDR1 GTSNPN and CDR2 SVGIG come from the germline V gene (reference sequence). CDR3 amino acids: CAWSVTGVSEAFF. The CDR3 DNA follows: TGTGCCTGGAGTGTCACAGGGGTCTCTGAAGCTTTCTTT.

J is TRBJ2-7 and V is TRBV12-3 or TRBV12-4; 7 positions match TRBD2. The V gene end was trimmed by 11 bases and the J gene end by 2 bases; junction bases not matched to a gene: 6. The length of the CDR3 is 12 residues. The CDR3 DNA reads as TGTGCCTCCGGCGGGGGACCCTACGAGCAGTACTTC. This encodes CASGGGPYEQYF.

This clonotype was seen repeatedly, ten times or more. The V call is TRBV12-5, the J call TRBJ2-1, with D perhaps TRBD2 (6 bases). Per germline, CDR1 LGHNT and CDR2 FRNRAP. The CDR3 runs 16 residues. The germline V and J ends were trimmed by 0 bases and 6 bases, with 15 bases remaining between them. The chain's CDR3 is CASGLVVGGWVNEQFF. For the CDR3, the DNA is TGTGCTAGTGGTTTGGTAGTGGGGGGTTGGGTCAATGAGCAGTTCTTC.

This clonotype was recorded at least ten times. A read error may account for a junction end that differs from germline. In nucleotides, the CDR3 is TGCAGTGCTAGAGGCCCCCCGGGGACGGTAATGAACGCTGAAGCTTTCTTT. It codes for CSARGPPGTVMNAEAFF. This chain joins TRBV20-1 and TRBJ1-1, with TRBD1 as a possible D gene (5 bases). Germline V gene data show CDR1 as DFQATT and CDR2 as SNEGSKA (reference sequence). The CDR3 length is 17 residues.

The table lists this clonotype with a few counts. This chain links TRBV30 with TRBJ1-5; perhaps TRBD1 as D (6 bases). The CDR3 length is 13 residues. CDR1 is GTSNPN and CDR2 is SVGIG in the germline V gene (reference sequence). Trimming left V 5 bases short and J 5 bases short, with 13 bases between. In nucleotides, the CDR3 is TGTGCCTGGGCCCTACAGGGAGATCAGCCCCAGCATTTT. Encoded protein: CAWALQGDQPQHF.

V is TRBV7-9 and J is TRBJ2-2; the match to TRBD1 covers 9 bases. In germline, CDR1 is SEHNR, CDR2 FQNEAQ (reference sequence). The CDR3 extends over 16 amino acids. Trimming took 6 bases from V and 6 from J; bases not matched to a gene: 11. The CDR3 is CASRDPGQGFSGELFF. For the CDR3, the DNA is TGTGCCAGCAGGGATCCGGGACAGGGATTTTCCGGGGAGCTGTTTTTT.

The chain recombines TRBV20-1 with TRBJ2-5; D might be TRBD1 or TRBD2, each matching 5 bases. Trimming took 4 bases from V and 4 from J, leaving 13 bases between them. Per the germline V gene, CDR1 is DFQATT and CDR2 is SNEGSKA (reference sequence). The length of the CDR3 is 13 residues. This chain's CDR3 is CSANRDAPETQYF. CDR3 in DNA: TGCAGTGCTAACCGGGACGCCCCAGAGACCCAGTACTTC.

This clonotype showed up many times. The genes are TRBV5-1 and TRBJ2-7, with 9 bases matching TRBD1. The CDR3 runs to 16 residues. Looked up from germline, CDR1 is SGHRS and CDR2 is YFSETQ. The ends lost 3 bases at V and 5 bases at J; junction bases unmatched: 12. The CDR3 region has the DNA TGCGCCAGCAGCTCTCCTGGGACAGGGCGGGGAAACGAGCAGTACTTC. Protein sequence: CASSSPGTGRGNEQYF.

The J gene is TRBJ1-1, the V gene TRBV9, with D perhaps TRBD1 (5 bases). Germline assignment: CDR1 SGDLS and CDR2 YYNGEE. V lost 0 bases and J 7 bases, leaving 16 bases between the germline ends. CDR3 length: 15 residues. The CDR3 reads CASSVGAGTRREAFF. The CDR3 DNA reads TGTGCCAGCAGCGTAGGCGCCGGGACGAGGCGTGAAGCTTTCTTT.

This clonotype came up a few times. The gene calls are TRBV11-3 and TRBJ2-1; 10 bases are shared with TRBD2. J lost 12 bases, V lost 2 bases, and 10 bases had no gene match. Germline CDR1 reads SGHNT; CDR2 reads YENEEA. The CDR3 is 15 residues long. The CDR3 protein is CASSLTTSGAPRQFF. In nucleotides, the CDR3 is TGTGCCAGCAGCTTAACTACTAGCGGGGCCCCTAGGCAGTTCTTC.

This clonotype has at least ten counts. The rearrangement links TRBV12-3 or TRBV12-4 to TRBJ1-1; D unclear. The CDR3 runs 15 residues. Trimming shortened V by 5 bases and J by 4 bases, and 17 bases separated the two germline ends. The CDR3 region has the DNA TGTGCCAGCAGTCCCCGGCGGGTGAGGACCACTGAAGCTTTCTTT. It codes for CASSPRRVRTTEAFF.